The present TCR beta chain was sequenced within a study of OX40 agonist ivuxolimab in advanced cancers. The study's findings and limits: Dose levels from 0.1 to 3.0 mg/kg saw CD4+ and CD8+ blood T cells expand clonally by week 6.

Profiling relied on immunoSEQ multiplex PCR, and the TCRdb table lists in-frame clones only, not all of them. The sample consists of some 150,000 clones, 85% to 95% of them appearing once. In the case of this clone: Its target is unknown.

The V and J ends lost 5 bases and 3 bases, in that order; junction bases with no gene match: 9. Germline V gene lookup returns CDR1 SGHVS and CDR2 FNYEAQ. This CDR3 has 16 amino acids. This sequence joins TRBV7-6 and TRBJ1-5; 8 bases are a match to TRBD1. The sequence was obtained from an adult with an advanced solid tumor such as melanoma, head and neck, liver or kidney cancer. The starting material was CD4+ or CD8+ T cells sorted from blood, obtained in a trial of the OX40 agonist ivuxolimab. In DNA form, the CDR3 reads TGTGCCAGCAGCCGTACCACAGGGGGACTCAATCAGCCCCAGCATTTT. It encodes CASSRTTGGLNQPQHF.